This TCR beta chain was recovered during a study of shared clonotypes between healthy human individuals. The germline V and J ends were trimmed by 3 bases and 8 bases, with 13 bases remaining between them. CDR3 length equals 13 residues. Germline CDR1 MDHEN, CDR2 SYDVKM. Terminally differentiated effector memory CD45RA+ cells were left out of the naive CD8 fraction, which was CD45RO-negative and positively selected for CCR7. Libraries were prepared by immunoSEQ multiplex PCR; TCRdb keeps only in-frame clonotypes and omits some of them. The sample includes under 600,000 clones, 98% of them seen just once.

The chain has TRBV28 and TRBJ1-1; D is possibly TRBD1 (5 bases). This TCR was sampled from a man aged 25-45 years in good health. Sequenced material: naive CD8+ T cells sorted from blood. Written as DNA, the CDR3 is TGTGCCAGCAGTTTTCGGGGTGGGGCGGAAGCTTTCTTT. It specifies CASSFRGGAEAFF.